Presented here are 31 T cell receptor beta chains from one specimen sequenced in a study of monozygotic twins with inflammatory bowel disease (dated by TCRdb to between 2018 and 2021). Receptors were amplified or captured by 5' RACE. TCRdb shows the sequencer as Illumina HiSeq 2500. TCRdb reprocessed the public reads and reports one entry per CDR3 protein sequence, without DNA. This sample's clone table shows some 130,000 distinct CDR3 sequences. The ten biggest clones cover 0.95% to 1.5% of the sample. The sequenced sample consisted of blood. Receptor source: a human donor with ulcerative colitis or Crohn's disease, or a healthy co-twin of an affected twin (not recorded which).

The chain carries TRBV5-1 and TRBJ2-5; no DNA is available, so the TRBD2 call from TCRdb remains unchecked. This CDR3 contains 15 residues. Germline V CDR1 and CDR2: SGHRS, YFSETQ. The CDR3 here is CASSLTSGSRETQYF.

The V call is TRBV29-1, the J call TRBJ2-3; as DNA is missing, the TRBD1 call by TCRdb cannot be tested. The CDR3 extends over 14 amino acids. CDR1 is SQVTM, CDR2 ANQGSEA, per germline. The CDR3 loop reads CSVPTGGSTDTQYF.

CDR3 in amino acids: CASRMRGIQETQYF. This chain joins TRBV28 and TRBJ2-5; TCRdb returns TRBD2, unconfirmable since there is no DNA. Germline V CDR1 and CDR2: MDHEN, SYDVKM. The CDR3 totals 14 residues. The full variable domain, rest sourced from reference TRBV28 and TRBJ2-5, is DVKVTQSSRYLVKRTGEKVFLECVQDMDHENMFWYRQDPGLGLRLIYFSYDVKMKEKGDIPEGYSVSREKKERFSLILESASTNQTSMYLCASRMRGIQETQYFGPGTRLLVL.

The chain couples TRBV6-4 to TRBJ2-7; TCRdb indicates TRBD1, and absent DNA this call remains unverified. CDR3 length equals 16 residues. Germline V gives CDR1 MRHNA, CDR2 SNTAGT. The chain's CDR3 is CASSADLGDSPLEQYF.

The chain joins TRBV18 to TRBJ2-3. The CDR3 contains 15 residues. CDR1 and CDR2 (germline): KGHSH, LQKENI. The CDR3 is CASSPPSRVTDTQYF.

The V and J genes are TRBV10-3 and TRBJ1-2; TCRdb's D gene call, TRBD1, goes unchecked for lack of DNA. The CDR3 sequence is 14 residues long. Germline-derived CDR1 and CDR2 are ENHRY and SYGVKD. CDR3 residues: CAISEATGGDGYTF.

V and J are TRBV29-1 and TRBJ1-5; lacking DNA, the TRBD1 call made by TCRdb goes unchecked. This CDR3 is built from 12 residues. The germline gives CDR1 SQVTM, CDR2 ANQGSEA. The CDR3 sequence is CSVGQGSQPQHF.

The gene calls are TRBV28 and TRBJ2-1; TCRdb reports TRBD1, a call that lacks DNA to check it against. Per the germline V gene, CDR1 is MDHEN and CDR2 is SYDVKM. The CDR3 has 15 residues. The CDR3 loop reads CASSPTGTGGGEQFF.

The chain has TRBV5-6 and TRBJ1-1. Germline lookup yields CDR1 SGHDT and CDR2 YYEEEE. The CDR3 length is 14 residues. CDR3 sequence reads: CASSLSWGGTEAFF.

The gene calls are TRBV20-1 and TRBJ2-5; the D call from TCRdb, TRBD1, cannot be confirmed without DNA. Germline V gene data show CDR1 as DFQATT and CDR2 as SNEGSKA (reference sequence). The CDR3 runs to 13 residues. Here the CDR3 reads CSARQGFRETQYF.

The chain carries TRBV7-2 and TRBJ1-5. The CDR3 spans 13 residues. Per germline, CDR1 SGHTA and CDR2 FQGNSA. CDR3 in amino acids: CASSRDGNQPQHF.

The CDR3 protein is CSARGYNEQFF. The gene calls are TRBV29-1 and TRBJ2-1; lacking DNA, the TRBD2 call made by TCRdb goes unchecked. The CDR3 totals 11 residues. CDR1 is SQVTM and CDR2 is ANQGSEA in the germline V gene.

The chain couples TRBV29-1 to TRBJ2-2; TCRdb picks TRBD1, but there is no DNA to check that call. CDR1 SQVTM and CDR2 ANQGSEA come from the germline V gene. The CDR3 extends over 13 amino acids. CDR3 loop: CSVEGQGARELFF.

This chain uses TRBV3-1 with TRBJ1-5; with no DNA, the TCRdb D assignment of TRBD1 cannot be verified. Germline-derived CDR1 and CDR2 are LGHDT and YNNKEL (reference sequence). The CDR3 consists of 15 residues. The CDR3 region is CASSQGGQDFWPQHF.

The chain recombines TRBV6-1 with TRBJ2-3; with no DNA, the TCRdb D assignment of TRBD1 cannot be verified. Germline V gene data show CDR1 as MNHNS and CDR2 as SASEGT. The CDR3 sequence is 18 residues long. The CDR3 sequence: CASSRPGQGLLVTDTQYF.

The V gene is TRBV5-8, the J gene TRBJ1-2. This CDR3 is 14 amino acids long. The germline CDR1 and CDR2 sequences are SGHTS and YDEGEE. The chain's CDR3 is CASSHRGLGYGYTF.

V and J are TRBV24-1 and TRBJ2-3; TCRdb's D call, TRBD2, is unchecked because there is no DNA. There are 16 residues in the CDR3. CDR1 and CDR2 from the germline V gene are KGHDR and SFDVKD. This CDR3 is CATSDRVAGVTDTQYF.

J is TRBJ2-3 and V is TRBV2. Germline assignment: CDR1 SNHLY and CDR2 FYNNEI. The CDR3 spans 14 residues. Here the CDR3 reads CASSGRGIGDTQYF.

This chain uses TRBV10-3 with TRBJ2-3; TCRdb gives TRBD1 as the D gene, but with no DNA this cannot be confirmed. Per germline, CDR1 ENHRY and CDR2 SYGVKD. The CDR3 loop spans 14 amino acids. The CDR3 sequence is CAITLGGSTDTQYF.

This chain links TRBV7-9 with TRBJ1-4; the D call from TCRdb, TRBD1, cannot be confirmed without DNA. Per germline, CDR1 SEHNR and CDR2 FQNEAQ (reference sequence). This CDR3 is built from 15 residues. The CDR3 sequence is CASSPGTGAKEKLFF.

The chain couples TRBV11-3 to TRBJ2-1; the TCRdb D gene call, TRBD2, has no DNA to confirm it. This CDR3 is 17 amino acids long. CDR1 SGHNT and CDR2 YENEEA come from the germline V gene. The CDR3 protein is CASSLGTSGSSYNEQFF.

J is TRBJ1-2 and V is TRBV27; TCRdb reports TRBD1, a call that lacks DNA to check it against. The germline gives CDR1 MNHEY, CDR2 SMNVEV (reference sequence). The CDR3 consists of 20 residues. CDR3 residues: CTSSLPPYRQKIMPNYGYTF.

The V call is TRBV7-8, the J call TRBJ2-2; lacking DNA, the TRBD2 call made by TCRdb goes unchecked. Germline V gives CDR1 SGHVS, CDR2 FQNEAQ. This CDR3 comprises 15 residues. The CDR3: CASSPGGRGAGELFF.

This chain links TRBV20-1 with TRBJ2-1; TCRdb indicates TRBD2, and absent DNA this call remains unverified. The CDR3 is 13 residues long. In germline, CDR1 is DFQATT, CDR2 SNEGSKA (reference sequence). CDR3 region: CSVTSGGYNEQFF.

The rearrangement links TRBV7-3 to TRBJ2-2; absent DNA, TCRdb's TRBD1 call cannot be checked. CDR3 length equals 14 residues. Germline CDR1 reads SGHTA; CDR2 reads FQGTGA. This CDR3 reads CASSEGSHTGELFF.

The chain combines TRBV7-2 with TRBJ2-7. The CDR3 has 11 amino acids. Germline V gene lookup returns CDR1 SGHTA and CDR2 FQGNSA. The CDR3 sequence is CASSTVYEQYF.

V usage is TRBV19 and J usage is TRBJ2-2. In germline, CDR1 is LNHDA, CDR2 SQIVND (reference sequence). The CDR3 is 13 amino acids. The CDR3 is CASSIRRTGELFF.

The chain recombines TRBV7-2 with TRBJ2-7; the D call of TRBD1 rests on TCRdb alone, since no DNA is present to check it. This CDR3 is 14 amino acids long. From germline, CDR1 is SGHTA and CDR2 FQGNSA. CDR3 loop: CASSLPGVTYEQYF.

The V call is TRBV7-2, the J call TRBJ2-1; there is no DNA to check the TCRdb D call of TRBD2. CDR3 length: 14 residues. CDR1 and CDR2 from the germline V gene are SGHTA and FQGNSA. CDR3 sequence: CASSPGLASDEQFF.

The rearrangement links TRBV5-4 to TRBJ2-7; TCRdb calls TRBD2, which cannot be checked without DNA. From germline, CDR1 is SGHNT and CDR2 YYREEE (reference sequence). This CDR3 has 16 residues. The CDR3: CASSPGLAGGINEQYF.

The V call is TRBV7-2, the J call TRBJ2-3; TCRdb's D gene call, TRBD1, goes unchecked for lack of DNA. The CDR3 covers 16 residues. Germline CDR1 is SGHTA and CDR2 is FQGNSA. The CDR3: CASSLAGTGPSDTQYF.